The present TCR beta chain was sequenced within a study of CD8+CD57+ T cells in acquired aplastic anemia. Overall study context: The mean DNA yield obtained from sorted CD4+ and CD8+ cells came to 3.2 ug.

Overall study findings and caveats: Patients and controls turned out to have more than 25 CD8+ CDR3 sequences in common.

Germline V CDR1 and CDR2: SGDLS, YYNGEE. Trimming took 0 bases from V and 13 from J; bases not matched to a gene: 12. The CDR3 is made up of 15 amino acids. Regarding this clonotype: Its antigen is not identified.

Genomic DNA served as template for TCR beta VDJ and CDR3 profiling. MiXCR, run by TCRdb on the reads, gives a single entry per CDR3 protein. The data hold about 260,000 distinct CDR3 sequences, with around 82% observed a single time. An expansion of CD8+CD57+ cells by flow cytometry had been shown in patients chosen for sequencing. The cohort consisted entirely of patients having severe acquired aplastic anemia. Sampling of blood occurred while the patients had still received no therapy. The genes are TRBV9 and TRBJ2-1; 8 bases align to TRBD1. Sequenced: sorted CD4+, CD8+, or CD8+CD57+ T cells (not recorded which) from PBMCs. The sequence came from a human donor with aplastic anemia. CDR3 DNA: TGTGCCAGCAGCGTAGTACAGGGGGGCCAAGAGACCCAGTTCTTC. Its translation is CASSVVQGGQETQFF.